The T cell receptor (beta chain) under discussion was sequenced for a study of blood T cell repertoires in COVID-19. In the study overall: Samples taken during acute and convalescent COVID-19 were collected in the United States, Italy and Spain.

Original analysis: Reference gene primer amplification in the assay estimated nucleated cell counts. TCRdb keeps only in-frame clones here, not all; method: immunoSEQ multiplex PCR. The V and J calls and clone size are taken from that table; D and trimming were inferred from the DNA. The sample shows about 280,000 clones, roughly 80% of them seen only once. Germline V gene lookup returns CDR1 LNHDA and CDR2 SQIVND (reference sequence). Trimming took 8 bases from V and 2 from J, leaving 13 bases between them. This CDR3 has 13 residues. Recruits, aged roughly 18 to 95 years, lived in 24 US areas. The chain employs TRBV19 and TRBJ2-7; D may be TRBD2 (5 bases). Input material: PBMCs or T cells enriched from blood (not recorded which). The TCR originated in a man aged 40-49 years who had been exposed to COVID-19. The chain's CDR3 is CASLDLTTYEQYF. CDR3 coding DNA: TGTGCCAGTCTGGACTTAACAACCTACGAGCAGTACTTC.